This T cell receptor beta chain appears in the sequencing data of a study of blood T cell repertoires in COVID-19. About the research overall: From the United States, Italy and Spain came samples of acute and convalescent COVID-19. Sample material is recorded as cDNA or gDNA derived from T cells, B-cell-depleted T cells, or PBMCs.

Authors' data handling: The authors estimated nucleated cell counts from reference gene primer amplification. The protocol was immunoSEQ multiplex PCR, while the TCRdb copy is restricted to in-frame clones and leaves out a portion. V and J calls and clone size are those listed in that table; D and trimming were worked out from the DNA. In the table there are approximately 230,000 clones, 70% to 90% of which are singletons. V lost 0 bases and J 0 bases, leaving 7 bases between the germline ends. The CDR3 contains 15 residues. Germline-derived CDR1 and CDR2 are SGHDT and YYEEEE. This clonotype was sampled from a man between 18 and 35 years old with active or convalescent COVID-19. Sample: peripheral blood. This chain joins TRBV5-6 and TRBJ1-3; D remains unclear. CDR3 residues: CASSLGGTSGNTIYF. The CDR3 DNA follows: TGTGCCAGCAGCTTGGGTGGCACCTCTGGAAACACCATATATTTT.